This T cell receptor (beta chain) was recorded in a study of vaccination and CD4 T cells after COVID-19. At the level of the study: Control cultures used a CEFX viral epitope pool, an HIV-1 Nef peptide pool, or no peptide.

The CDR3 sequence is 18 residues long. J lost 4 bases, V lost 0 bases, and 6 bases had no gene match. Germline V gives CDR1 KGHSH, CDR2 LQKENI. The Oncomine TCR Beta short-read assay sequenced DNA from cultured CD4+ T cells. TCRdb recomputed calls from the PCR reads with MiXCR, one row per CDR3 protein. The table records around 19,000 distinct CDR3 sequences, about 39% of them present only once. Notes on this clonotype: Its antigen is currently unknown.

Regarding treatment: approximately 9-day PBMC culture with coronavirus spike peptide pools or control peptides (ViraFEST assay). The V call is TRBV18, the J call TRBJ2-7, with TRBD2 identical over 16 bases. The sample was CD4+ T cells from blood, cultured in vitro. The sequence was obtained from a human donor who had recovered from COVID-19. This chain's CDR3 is CASSPPGLAGGPAYEQYF. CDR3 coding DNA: TGTGCCAGCTCACCACCGGGACTAGCGGGGGGGCCGGCTTACGAGCAGTACTTC.